This T cell receptor beta chain stems from a study of blood T cells in healthy people across ages. Study-wide findings and caveats: Versus aged donors, long-lived donors had higher diversity and more naive CD4+ cells. Across the age range, TCR beta diversity per million T cells fell in a roughly linear way.

With respect to this clonotype: The antigen is undetermined.

The germline CDR1 and CDR2 sequences are SGHTA and FQGNSA. The CDR3 spans 15 residues. Trimming took off 4 bases at V and 0 bases at J, with 13 bases between the two ends. Primed by a sample-barcoded 5' primer and a J-beta primer mix, a second PCR proceeded for roughly 6 to 12 cycles. Every molecule of cDNA carried a tag from a template-switch adaptor with 12 random nucleotides. Via MiXCR, TCRdb re-called the 5' RACE reads, giving one row per CDR3 protein. The sample comprises about 760,000 distinct CDR3 sequences, roughly three fifths of which are singletons, and roughly 26% rests with the top ten. The clonotype originates from a man aged 35 to 55 in good health. Material for sequencing was blood. The chain combines TRBV7-2 with TRBJ2-7; possible D gene TRBD2, 6 bases. CDR3 sequence: CASSSAGSGSYEQYF. For the CDR3, the DNA is TGTGCCAGCAGCTCGGCAGGTAGCGGCTCCTACGAGCAGTACTTC.